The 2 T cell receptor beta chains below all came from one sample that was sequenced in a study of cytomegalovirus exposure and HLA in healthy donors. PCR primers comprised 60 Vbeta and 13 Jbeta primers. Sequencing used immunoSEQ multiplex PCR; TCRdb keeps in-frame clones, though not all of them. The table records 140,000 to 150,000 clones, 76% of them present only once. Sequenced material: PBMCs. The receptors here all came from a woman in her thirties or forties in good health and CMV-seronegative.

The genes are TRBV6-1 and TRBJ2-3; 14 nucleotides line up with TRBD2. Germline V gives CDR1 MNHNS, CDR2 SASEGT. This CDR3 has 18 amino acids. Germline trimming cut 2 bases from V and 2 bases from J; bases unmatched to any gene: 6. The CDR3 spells CASSEYRLAGGFTDTQYF. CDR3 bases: TGTGCCAGCAGTGAATATCGACTAGCGGGAGGGTTCACAGATACGCAGTATTTT.

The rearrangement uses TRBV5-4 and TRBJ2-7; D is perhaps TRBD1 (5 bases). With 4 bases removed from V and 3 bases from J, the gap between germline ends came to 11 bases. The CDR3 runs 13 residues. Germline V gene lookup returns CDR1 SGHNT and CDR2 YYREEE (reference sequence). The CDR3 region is CASSPDRNYEQYF. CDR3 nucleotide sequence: TGTGCCAGCAGCCCCGACAGAAACTACGAGCAGTACTTC.